Listed below are T cell receptor beta chains from one sample, sequenced in a study of T-cell reconstitution after alpha-beta-depleted transplantation in children. TCRdb fed the PCR reads into MiXCR, producing one record per CDR3 protein. The table records around 380,000 distinct CDR3 sequences, under 13% of them present only once. The source was PBMCs from the stem cell graft donor, collected from the stem cell graft. The receptors were sampled from a human donor who donated a stem cell graft to a child with acute myeloid leukemia. Each CDR3 is given with its conserved first and last residue. The D gene is left open where the match is weak. Expanded clones are given a class, and other clones once, few, many or no size at all.

v_gene	d_gene	j_gene	abundance	CDR3aa	CDR3nt
TRBV12-3/TRBV12-4	TRBD2	TRBJ2-3	.	CASSPGTSFPDTQYF	TGTGCCAGCAGTCCCGGGACTAGCTTTCCAGATACGCAGTATTTT
TRBV29-1	.	TRBJ2-7	few	CSVEATVGVNYEQYF	TGCAGCGTTGAAGCTACGGTAGGCGTCAACTACGAGCAGTACTTC
TRBV24-1	TRBD2	TRBJ2-5	few	CATSGASGGQETQYF	TGTGCCACCAGTGGCGCTAGCGGGGGGCAAGAGACCCAGTACTTC
TRBV29-1	.	TRBJ2-1	few	CSSRNNEQFF	TGCAGCAGTAGGAACAATGAGCAGTTCTTC
TRBV20-1	.	TRBJ2-1	.	CSATLAGGGTHPRSEQFF	TGCAGTGCTACCCTCGCAGGGGGGGGGACCCATCCACGGAGTGAGCAGTTCTTC
TRBV12-3/TRBV12-4	TRBD2	TRBJ2-2	.	CASSFRLAVFTGELFF	TGTGCCAGCAGTTTTCGGCTAGCGGTCTTCACCGGGGAGCTGTTTTTT
TRBV29-1	TRBD1	TRBJ1-5	few	CSVGTGRNQPQHF	TGCAGCGTAGGGACAGGGAGAAATCAGCCCCAGCATTTT
TRBV7-9	TRBD2	TRBJ2-1	.	CASTDSGYGVDEQFF	TGTGCCAGCACCGATAGCGGGTATGGGGTCGATGAGCAGTTCTTC
TRBV12-3/TRBV12-4	.	TRBJ1-1	many	CASRRAAGYEAFF	TGTGCCAGCAGGAGAGCTGCAGGCTATGAAGCTTTCTTT
TRBV2	.	TRBJ2-5	.	CASSDLGTETQYF	TGTGCCAGCAGTGACCTGGGTACAGAGACCCAGTACTTC
TRBV4-1	.	TRBJ2-7	.	CASSQAGASSSEQYF	TGCGCCAGCAGCCAAGCCGGGGCATCAAGCTCCGAGCAGTACTTC
TRBV5-1	.	TRBJ1-3	few	CASSLERLSSGNTIYF	TGCGCCAGCAGCTTGGAAAGATTAAGCTCTGGAAACACCATATATTTT
TRBV5-1	.	TRBJ1-5	once	CASSLDGIGGNQPQHF	TGCGCCAGCAGCTTGGACGGGATAGGGGGCAATCAGCCCCAGCATTTT
TRBV7-6	.	TRBJ2-5	.	CASSPVRETQYF	TGTGCCAGCAGCCCCGTGAGGGAGACCCAGTACTTC
TRBV12-3/TRBV12-4	.	TRBJ2-5	few	CASSLVSTGGDETQYF	TGTGCCAGCAGTTTAGTGTCCACGGGGGGCGATGAGACCCAGTACTTC
TRBV15	.	TRBJ2-6	few	CATSGRATGANVLTF	TGTGCCACCAGCGGCCGAGCTACTGGGGCCAACGTCCTGACTTTC
TRBV5-1	.	TRBJ2-1	few	CASSRFAGIEQFF	TGCGCCAGCAGCCGCTTTGCGGGGATTGAGCAGTTCTTC
TRBV6-1	TRBD1	TRBJ2-5	.	CASSTYRGQGETQYF	TGTGCCAGCAGTACCTACAGGGGGCAGGGAGAGACCCAGTACTTC
TRBV20-1	.	TRBJ2-1	few	CSARAWKYNEQFF	TGCAGTGCTAGAGCCTGGAAGTACAATGAGCAGTTCTTC
TRBV4-1	.	TRBJ2-1	few	CASSQLADSYNEQFF	TGCGCCAGCAGCCAACTAGCAGACTCCTACAATGAGCAGTTCTTC
TRBV13	TRBD1	TRBJ2-2	few	CASSSRDRGSTGELFF	TGTGCCAGCAGCTCTCGGGACAGGGGTAGCACCGGGGAGCTGTTTTTT
TRBV20-1	TRBD2	TRBJ2-7	few	CSARGASGIFSYEQYF	TGCAGTGCTAGAGGGGCTAGCGGGATCTTCTCCTACGAGCAGTACTTC
TRBV18	.	TRBJ2-6	.	CASLDPFGVEAGANVLTF	TGTGCCAGCTTGGATCCCTTTGGAGTCGAAGCTGGGGCCAACGTCCTGACTTTC
TRBV7-3	.	TRBJ2-1	few	CASSERLENNEQFF	TGTGCCAGCAGCGAGAGACTAGAAAACAATGAGCAGTTCTTC
TRBV18	TRBD1	TRBJ1-3	.	CASSPRQGIGDRSSGNTIYF	TGTGCCAGCTCACCACGACAGGGGATTGGCGACAGAAGCTCTGGAAACACCATATATTTT
TRBV9	TRBD1	TRBJ2-5	many	CASSVGDRGEETQYF	TGTGCCAGCAGCGTGGGCGACAGGGGGGAAGAGACCCAGTACTTC
TRBV29-1	TRBD1	TRBJ2-5	.	CSVEGQGVIETQYF	TGCAGCGTTGAAGGGCAGGGGGTGATAGAGACCCAGTACTTC
TRBV29-1	.	TRBJ1-1	few	CSVSEGQWSEAFF	TGCAGCGTTTCGGAGGGGCAGTGGAGCGAAGCTTTCTTT
TRBV5-1	TRBD1	TRBJ2-3	many	CASSFGTGGASSTDTQYF	TGCGCCAGCAGCTTCGGGACAGGGGGAGCCTCTAGCACAGATACGCAGTATTTT
TRBV3-1	TRBD1	TRBJ2-1	.	CASSPPNRGYNEQFF	TGTGCCAGCAGCCCACCGAACAGGGGATACAATGAGCAGTTCTTC
TRBV27	.	TRBJ2-2	.	CASSLVRAGELFF	TGTGCCAGCAGTTTGGTCCGGGCCGGGGAGCTGTTTTTT
TRBV7-2	TRBD2	TRBJ2-7	.	CASSVSGDYEQYF	TGTGCCAGCAGCGTGAGCGGGGATTACGAGCAGTACTTC
TRBV4-1	.	TRBJ2-3	once	CASSQVQGHTQYF	TGCGCCAGCAGCCAAGTTCAGGGGCATACGCAGTATTTT
TRBV7-8	.	TRBJ1-5	.	CASSTGLGVDQPQHF	TGTGCCAGCAGCACCGGACTGGGGGTAGACCAGCCCCAGCATTTT
TRBV7-2	.	TRBJ2-5	.	CASSLDIGFETQYF	TGTGCCAGCAGCCTCGATATAGGTTTTGAGACCCAGTACTTC
TRBV4-3	.	TRBJ2-2	few	CASSQGIGDTGELFF	TGCGCCAGCAGCCAAGGCATTGGCGACACCGGGGAGCTGTTTTTT
TRBV4-1	.	TRBJ2-3	few	CASSQINEDTQYF	TGCGCCAGCAGCCAAATTAACGAAGATACGCAGTATTTT
TRBV12-3/TRBV12-4	TRBD1	TRBJ2-2	.	CASSPPLTGWRTGELFF	TGTGCCAGCAGCCCACCCCTGACAGGGTGGCGCACCGGGGAGCTGTTTTTT
TRBV4-3	.	TRBJ2-1	few	CASSRETGTVHNEQFF	TGCGCCAGCAGCCGAGAAACCGGGACGGTTCACAATGAGCAGTTCTTC
TRBV5-1	.	TRBJ2-5	many	CASSIRQEGTQYF	TGCGCCAGCAGCATTCGACAGGAGGGGACCCAGTACTTC
TRBV4-1	.	TRBJ1-2	many	CASSPGSLSVYGYTF	TGCGCCAGCAGCCCAGGATCGCTCTCGGTCTATGGCTACACCTTC
TRBV12-3/TRBV12-4	.	TRBJ2-1	.	CASSPAINIYNEQFF	TGTGCCAGCAGTCCCGCTATTAACATATACAATGAGCAGTTCTTC
TRBV10-3	.	TRBJ1-1	many	CAISASGGLTEAFF	TGTGCCATCAGTGCGTCTGGGGGGCTAACTGAAGCTTTCTTT
TRBV12-3/TRBV12-4	.	TRBJ1-2	.	CASSLREGTYVYGYTF	TGTGCCAGCAGTTTGAGGGAGGGTACCTACGTCTATGGCTACACCTTC
TRBV4-3	.	TRBJ2-3	few	CASSQDYSDTQYF	TGCGCCAGCAGCCAAGATTACTCAGATACGCAGTATTTT
TRBV12-3/TRBV12-4	.	TRBJ2-4	.	CASSPPVRNSQYF	TGTGCCAGCAGTCCACCAGTGAGGAACAGTCAGTACTTC
TRBV10-3	.	TRBJ2-5	.	CAISDSRATETQYF	TGTGCCATCAGTGACTCCAGGGCGACAGAGACCCAGTACTTC
TRBV7-6	TRBD2	TRBJ2-1	.	CASSLEVRGDEQFF	TGTGCCAGCAGCTTAGAAGTTCGGGGGGATGAGCAGTTCTTC
TRBV7-2	TRBD2	TRBJ2-7	many	CASSLAGGPGEQYF	TGTGCCAGCAGCTTGGCGGGAGGGCCTGGGGAGCAGTACTTC
TRBV7-2	.	TRBJ1-1	few	CASSLWGLGGTEAFF	TGTGCCAGCAGCTTATGGGGGCTCGGGGGAACTGAAGCTTTCTTT